This entry is about one TCR beta chain. The antigen is not known. The data were obtained in a study of shared clonotypes between healthy human individuals. Study as a whole: CD4 naive and memory got three plates each, CD8 naive two, CD8 memory one. Notes on the study in general: Relative to their counterparts shared across all four donors, non-shared clonotypes exhibited diminished generation probabilities.

The germline gives CDR1 MNHEY, CDR2 SVGAGI. This CDR3 spans 11 amino acids. V was clipped by 7 bases and J by 6 bases, with 10 bases between them. Adults of Caucasian background living in Nashville, Tennessee made up all donors. The authors divided CD4+ cells into CD45RA+ naive and CD45RA-negative memory subsets. Repertoires were generated with immunoSEQ multiplex PCR, while TCRdb's copy carries only in-frame clones and drops some. The sample includes roughly 1,000,000 clones, around 82% seen only once; the top ten take roughly 0.62%. The V gene is TRBV6-5, the J gene TRBJ2-7; TRBD1 might be the D (6 bases). The TCR originated in a man between 18 and 35 years old in good health. Some clones in this sample may be carry-over from other donors' samples. Material for sequencing was memory CD4+ T cells from PBMCs. Subset meaning: CD45RA-negative fraction. CDR3 amino acids: CASTAGVEQYF. CDR3 nucleotide sequence: TGTGCCAGCACGGCAGGGGTCGAGCAGTACTTC.